This TCR beta chain stems from a study of T cell repertoires in cytomegalovirus infection. About the research overall: An indication of both CMV infection and matching HLA type came from public TCR beta signatures.

This clonotype appeared a few times. Its antigen is not known. With V trimmed by 6 bases and J by 2 bases, 14 bases remained unmatched. The CDR3 is 17 residues long. Per the germline V gene, CDR1 is MNHGY and CDR2 is SAAAGT. Points from the study as a whole: The cumulative frequency of public TCR beta families identified carriers of CMV plus the relevant HLA.

TCRdb passed the reads through MiXCR, listing each CDR3 protein once. The table includes about 250,000 distinct CDR3 sequences, approximately 17% detected once. The J gene is TRBJ2-5, the V gene TRBV6-8; 8 bases align to TRBD2. Sequencing used CD8+ T cells from PBMCs. This clonotype originated in a human donor in good health (CMV status not recorded). Some clones in this sample may be carry-over from other donors' samples. The CDR3 DNA follows: TGTGCCAGCAGACAGCCCGGGACTAGTGGCCTTCAAGAGACCCAGTACTTC. It specifies CASRQPGTSGLQETQYF.